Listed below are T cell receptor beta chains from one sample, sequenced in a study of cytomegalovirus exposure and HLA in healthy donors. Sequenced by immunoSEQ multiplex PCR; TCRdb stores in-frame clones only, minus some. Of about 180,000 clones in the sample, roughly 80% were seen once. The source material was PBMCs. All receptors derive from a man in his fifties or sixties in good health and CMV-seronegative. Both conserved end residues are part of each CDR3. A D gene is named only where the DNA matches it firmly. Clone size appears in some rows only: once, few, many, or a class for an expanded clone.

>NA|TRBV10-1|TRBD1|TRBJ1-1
TGCGCCACCAGTGTCCTACAGGGGGTAAACACTGAAGCTTTCTTT
CATSVLQGVNTEAFF
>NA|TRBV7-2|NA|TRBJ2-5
TGTGCCAGCAGCGTTGCTCACGGGACGGGAGTAGAGACCCAGTACTTC
CASSVAHGTGVETQYF
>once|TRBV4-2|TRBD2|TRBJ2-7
TGTGCCAGCAGCCAAGTAAGGGGCCTAGCGGGACTTCTCTCCTACGAGCAGTACTTC
CASSQVRGLAGLLSYEQYF
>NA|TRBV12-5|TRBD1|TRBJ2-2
TGTGCTAGTGGTTTCAACCGGGACAGGGGACGAACCGGGGAGCTGTTTTTT
CASGFNRDRGRTGELFF
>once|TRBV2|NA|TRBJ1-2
TGTGCCAGCAGTGAAGGGAGGGGAAGGGGCTTC
CASSEGRGRGF
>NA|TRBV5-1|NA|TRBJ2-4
TGCGCCAGCAGCTTGCGTGGCCGGGGAAACATTCAGTACTTC
CASSLRGRGNIQYF
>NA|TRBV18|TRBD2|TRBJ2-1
TGTGCCAGCTCACCAGATAGCGGGGGTTACAATGAGCAGTTCTTC
CASSPDSGGYNEQFF
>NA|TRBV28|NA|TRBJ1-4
TGTGCCAGCAGCCCAACAAGGGGTGGCGAAAAACTGTTTTTT
CASSPTRGGEKLFF
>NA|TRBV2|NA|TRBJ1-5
TGTGCCAGCCGAGACGGGGGGGTCGGTCAGCCCCAGCATTTT
CASRDGGVGQPQHF
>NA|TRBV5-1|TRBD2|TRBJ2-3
TGCGCCAGCAGCTTGGACGGGGACTACACAGATACGCAGTATTTT
CASSLDGDYTDTQYF
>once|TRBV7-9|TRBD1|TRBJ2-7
TGTGCCAGCAGCTTGGACAGGGATGGCTACGAGCAGTACTTC
CASSLDRDGYEQYF
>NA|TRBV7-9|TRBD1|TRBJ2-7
TGTGCCAGCAGCTCTCGGACAGGGGGCTCCTACGAGCAGTACTTC
CASSSRTGGSYEQYF
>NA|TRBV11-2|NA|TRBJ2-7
TGTGCCAGCAGCTGGGGAGGCGAGCAGTACTTC
CASSWGGEQYF
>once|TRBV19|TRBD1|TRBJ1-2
TGTGCCAGTAGTCCTCAGGGGGGACAGGGTAAGGCCATGAGCTATGGCTACACCTTC
CASSPQGGQGKAMSYGYTF
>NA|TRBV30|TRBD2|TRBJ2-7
TGTGCCTGGAGAAATGGACTAGCGGGAAATCTATACGAGCAGTACTTC
CAWRNGLAGNLYEQYF
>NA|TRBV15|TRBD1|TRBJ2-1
TGTGCCACCAGCAGAGATTCACAGGGGGCAACCTCCTTCAATGAGCAGTTCTTC
CATSRDSQGATSFNEQFF
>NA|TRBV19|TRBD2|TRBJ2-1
TGTGCCAGTAGTATAGGGGCGGGGGGGCCGAGCTCCTACAATGAGCAGTTCTTC
CASSIGAGGPSSYNEQFF
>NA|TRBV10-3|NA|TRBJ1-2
TGTGCCATCAGTGAGTCGATGACAGTCCGAGGTGGTGGCTACACCTTC
CAISESMTVRGGGYTF
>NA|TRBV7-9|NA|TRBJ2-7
TGTGCCAGCAGCTCTGATACAGACTACGAGCAGTACTTC
CASSSDTDYEQYF
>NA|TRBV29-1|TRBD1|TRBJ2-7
TGCAGCGTTGCCCAGCTACAGGGGGTTGGCAACGAGCAGTACTTC
CSVAQLQGVGNEQYF
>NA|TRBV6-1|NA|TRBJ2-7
TGTGCCAGCAGGGACCGGGGGTTCTACGAGCAGTACTTC
CASRDRGFYEQYF
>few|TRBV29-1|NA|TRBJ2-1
TGCAGCGTTGGGCAGGGGGGCCTACAGTTCTTC
CSVGQGGLQFF
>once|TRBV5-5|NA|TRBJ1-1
TGTGCCAGCAGCTTGTTGTACCTCGGGACACCGAACACTGAAGCTTTCTTT
CASSLLYLGTPNTEAFF
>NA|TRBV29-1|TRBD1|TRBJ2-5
TGCAGCGTAGAGACAGGGGGAGAGACCCAGTACTTC
CSVETGGETQYF
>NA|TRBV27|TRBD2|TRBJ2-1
TGTGCCAGCAGTTTGCCTAGCGGGAGATTTGAGCAGTTCTTC
CASSLPSGRFEQFF
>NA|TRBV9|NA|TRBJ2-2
TGTGCCAGCAGCGTAATGATGGGGCACACGAACACCGGGGAGCTGTTTTTT
CASSVMMGHTNTGELFF
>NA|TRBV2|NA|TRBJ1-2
NA
CASREIVGQGSYGYPF
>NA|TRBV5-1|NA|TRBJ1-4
TGCGCCAGCAGCTCCCAGGCAACTAATGAAAAACTGTTTTTT
CASSSQATNEKLFF
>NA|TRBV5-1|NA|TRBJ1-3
TGCGCCAGCAGCTTGGTACCCTTATCGAGCTCTGGAAACACCATATATTTT
CASSLVPLSSSGNTIYF
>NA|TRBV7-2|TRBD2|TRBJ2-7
TGTGCCAGCAGCTTTAGCGGGAGTGGCGAGCAGTACTTC
CASSFSGSGEQYF
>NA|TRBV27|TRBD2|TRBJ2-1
TGTGCCAGCAGGGATAGCGGGGGAGGTTACAATGAGCAGTTCTTC
CASRDSGGGYNEQFF
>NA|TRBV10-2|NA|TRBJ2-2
TGCGCCAGCACCTCAAGATTGGGACAGGGACTAGTCTGGGGGGACGGGGAGCTGTTTTTT
CASTSRLGQGLVWGDGELFF
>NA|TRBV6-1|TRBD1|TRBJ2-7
TGTGCCAGCAGGTTGGACAGGGGAATAAGGGGCGAGCAGTACTTC
CASRLDRGIRGEQYF